One and the same sample provided the 24 T cell receptor beta chains below, sequenced in a study of T cell responses to AZD1222 COVID-19 vaccine. This table comes from immunoSEQ multiplex PCR, and its TCRdb copy is limited to in-frame clones, with some not included. The sample lists tens of thousands of clones; 70% to 85% were seen once. Sequenced here: peripheral blood, sampled on day 0 of MenACWY control vaccination. These receptors were obtained from an adult in good health.

This clone has more than one count but fewer than ten. The rearrangement uses TRBV28 and TRBJ2-5; D may be TRBD1 or TRBD2 (5 bases each). CDR3 length: 12 amino acids. Germline V gene lookup returns CDR1 MDHEN and CDR2 SYDVKM. Deletions cut 9 bases from V and 5 bases from J, with 13 bases between. The CDR3 reads CASGGLFETQYF. DNA of the CDR3: TGTGCCAGTGGGGGATTATTCGAGACCCAGTACTTC. Using reference TRBV28 and TRBJ2-5 for the parts outside the CDR3, the full variable domain is DVKVTQSSRYLVKRTGEKVFLECVQDMDHENMFWYRQDPGLGLRLIYFSYDVKMKEKGDIPEGYSVSREKKERFSLILESASTNQTSMYLCASGGLFETQYFGPGTRLLVL.

This clone was seen a few times. The rearrangement links TRBV19 to TRBJ2-2; no clear D gene. Germline V CDR1 and CDR2: LNHDA, SQIVND (reference sequence). The CDR3 sequence is 14 residues long. Trimming left V 3 bases short and J 3 bases short, with 8 bases between. The CDR3: CASSIEIDTGELFF. DNA for the CDR3: TGTGCCAGTAGTATTGAGATAGACACCGGGGAGCTGTTTTTT.

As DNA, the CDR3 is TGTGCCAGCAGTTACGGACAAGGGCAGTACTTC. Amino acids: CASSYGQGQYF. The V and J genes are TRBV6-5 and TRBJ2-7, with D tentatively TRBD1 (5 bases). Germline assignment: CDR1 MNHEY and CDR2 SVGAGI. This CDR3 has 11 residues. V shed 2 bases and J shed 9 bases, with 8 bases lying between them.

V usage is TRBV5-6 and J usage is TRBJ1-2, with a possible D match to TRBD1 (5 bases). CDR1 SGHDT and CDR2 YYEEEE come from the germline V gene. V shed 0 bases and J shed 4 bases, with 13 bases lying between them. CDR3 length: 15 amino acids. The CDR3, as DNA: TGTGCCAGCAGCTTGGCCGGTCGGGGGATCTATGGCTACACCTTC. Its protein is CASSLAGRGIYGYTF.

This clone was counted once. This may arise from a read error, as a much more abundant clone is one base away. The chain recombines TRBV18 with TRBJ1-5; D might be TRBD1 (5 bases). The CDR3 runs to 12 residues. Germline CDR1 and CDR2: KGHSH and LQKENI. V lost 8 bases and J lost 2, with 7 bases in between. The CDR3 DNA reads as TGTGCCAGCGGGGGGGGCAATCAGCCCCAGCATTTT. This gives the protein CASGGGNQPQHF.

This chain links TRBV18 with TRBJ1-2; perhaps TRBD1 as D (5 bases). The CDR3 is made up of 14 amino acids. Germline values: CDR1 KGHSH, CDR2 LQKENI. The V gene lost 5 bases and the J gene lost 1 base, with 11 bases spanning the gap. The CDR3 nucleotides are TGTGCCAGCTCATCGACAGATAGTAACTATGGCTACACCTTC. Translating it yields CASSSTDSNYGYTF.

The chain has TRBV28 and TRBJ2-3; 10 nucleotides line up with TRBD2. Germline values: CDR1 MDHEN, CDR2 SYDVKM. The junction had 3 bases not matched to a gene; V was cut back by 10 bases and J by 2 bases. The CDR3 has 13 residues. CDR3 residues: CATLAGDTDTQYF. The CDR3, as DNA: TGTGCCACCCTAGCGGGGGACACAGATACGCAGTATTTT.

The genes are TRBV28 and TRBJ1-5; 7 bases align to TRBD1. The CDR3 covers 17 residues. V was clipped by 6 bases and J by 2 bases; unmatched bases: 13. From germline, CDR1 is MDHEN and CDR2 SYDVKM. The CDR3 protein is CASSPNQGQVGNQPQHF. CDR3 coding DNA: TGTGCCAGCAGCCCTAACCAAGGACAGGTCGGCAATCAGCCCCAGCATTTT.

This sequence joins TRBV4-2 and TRBJ1-5, with D perhaps TRBD1 (5 bases). CDR1 is LGHNA, CDR2 YNFKEQ, per germline. The CDR3 is 15 amino acids. The V gene lost 5 bases and the J gene lost 1 base, with 12 bases spanning the gap. Here the CDR3 DNA reads TGTGCCAGCAGCTGGGGCCAAGGGAGCAATCAGCCCCAGCATTTT. The encoded protein is CASSWGQGSNQPQHF.

The V and J genes are TRBV30 and TRBJ2-1; weak D call: TRBD2 (6 bases). This CDR3 spans 14 amino acids. The V gene's germline CDR1 is GTSNPN and CDR2 SVGIG (reference sequence). Trimming left V 4 bases short and J 9 bases short, with 19 bases between. For the CDR3, the DNA is TGTGCCTGGAAGGCGGGATCCCACTTCGCTGAGCAGTTCTTC. Translated: CAWKAGSHFAEQFF.

This chain connects TRBV14 to TRBJ2-7; a weak D match, TRBD1 (6 bases). The CDR3 runs 12 residues. Between the trimmed V and J ends, which lost 4 bases and 4 bases, there was a span of 8 bases. Germline V CDR1 and CDR2: SGHDN, FVKESK. The CDR3: CASSPDRYEQYF. The DNA of the CDR3 is TGTGCCAGCAGCCCAGACAGGTACGAGCAGTACTTC. The full variable domain, its missing parts supplied by reference TRBV14 and TRBJ2-7, is EAGVTQFPSHSVIEKGQTVTLRCDPISGHDNLYWYRRVMGKEIKFLLHFVKESKQDESGMPNNRFLAERTGGTYSTLKVQPAELEDSGVYFCASSPDRYEQYFGPGTRLTVT.

CDR3 nucleotides: TGTGCCAGCAGCGAAGACCCGGGAGGACCAGAGACCCAGTACTTC. This encodes CASSEDPGGPETQYF. The chain has TRBV7-2 and TRBJ2-5, with TRBD2 matching 7 bases. Germline values: CDR1 SGHTA, CDR2 FQGNSA. This CDR3 contains 15 residues. V was clipped by 5 bases and J by 4 bases; unmatched bases: 10.

This clone was picked up a small number of times. The chain couples TRBV24-1 to TRBJ1-5; D perhaps matches TRBD1 (5 bases). The CDR3 has 15 residues. Trimming shortened V by 0 bases and J by 4 bases, and 9 bases separated the two germline ends. CDR1 is KGHDR, CDR2 SFDVKD, per germline. CDR3 sequence reads: CATSDLGGKNQPQHF. The CDR3 region has the DNA TGTGCCACCAGTGATTTGGGGGGGAAGAATCAGCCCCAGCATTTT.

The chain combines TRBV6-6 with TRBJ2-5, with TRBD1 matching 8 bases. The V gene end was trimmed by 2 bases and the J gene end by 4 bases; junction bases not matched to a gene: 3. Germline V lookup: CDR1 MNHNY, CDR2 SVGAGI (reference sequence). The CDR3 is made up of 14 amino acids. Here the CDR3 DNA reads TGTGCCAGCAGTTACGGACAGGGAGGAGAGACCCAGTACTTC. It codes for CASSYGQGGETQYF.

The chain is built from TRBV5-6 and TRBJ2-5; TRBD2 matches at 9 bases. This CDR3 has 16 amino acids. V was clipped by 1 base and J by 1 base; unmatched bases: 5. Germline CDR1 reads SGHDT; CDR2 reads YYEEEE. The DNA of the CDR3 is TGTGCCAGCAGCTTGTGGAATAGCGGGGGCCAAGAGACCCAGTACTTC. Translated: CASSLWNSGGQETQYF.

The chain couples TRBV30 to TRBJ2-1; D possibly matches TRBD1 or TRBD2 (5 bases each). Germline V gives CDR1 GTSNPN, CDR2 SVGIG (reference sequence). The V end was cut by 3 bases, the J end by 2 bases, with 23 bases between. CDR3 length equals 18 residues. The DNA for the CDR3 is TGTGCCTGGAGGACCGGAGGCGGCCAGGGCCAAACCTACAATGAGCAGTTCTTC. Its translation is CAWRTGGGQGQTYNEQFF.

The chain employs TRBV29-1 and TRBJ1-2; D is ambiguous. With 4 bases removed from V and 8 bases from J, the gap between germline ends came to 17 bases. From germline, CDR1 is SQVTM and CDR2 ANQGSEA. The CDR3 sequence is 13 residues long. The CDR3 DNA is TGCAGCGTTGGCAGTAATTGGATGAGGGGCTACACCTTC. This codes for CSVGSNWMRGYTF.

The chain couples TRBV5-1 to TRBJ2-7; D unresolved. Trimming removed 5 bases from V and 0 bases from J, with 6 bases in between. Germline V lookup: CDR1 SGHRS, CDR2 YFSETQ. The CDR3 sequence is 12 residues long. CDR3 region: CASSTSSYEQYF. DNA of the CDR3: TGCGCCAGCAGTACGAGCTCCTACGAGCAGTACTTC.

This clone was observed at least ten times. The chain recombines TRBV3-1 (or the pseudogene TRBV3-2) with TRBJ2-7, with 9 nucleotides matching TRBD1. Germline CDR1 reads LGHDT; CDR2 reads YNNKEL (reference sequence). V shed 1 base and J 3 bases; nucleotides not matched to a gene: 10. The CDR3 totals 17 residues. The CDR3, as DNA: TGTGCCAGCAGCCAAGCGGTAACCGGGACAGGGAGCTACGAGCAGTACTTC. This gives the protein CASSQAVTGTGSYEQYF.

The chain employs TRBV9 and TRBJ1-5; D perhaps matches TRBD1 (5 bases). Trimming stripped 4 bases from V and 9 bases from J, with 17 bases between. Germline CDR1 is SGDLS and CDR2 is YYNGEE. This CDR3 comprises 14 residues. The CDR3 region has the DNA TGTGCCAGCAGCACCCGACAGACTCTGCCGCCCCAGCATTTT. Amino acids: CASSTRQTLPPQHF. Combining the CDR3 with reference TRBV9 and TRBJ1-5 gives the whole variable domain DSGVTQTPKHLITATGQRVTLRCSPRSGDLSVYWYQQSLDQGLQFLIQYYNGEERAKGNILERFSAQQFPDLHSELNLSSLELGDSALYFCASSTRQTLPPQHFGDGTRLSIL.

The chain links TRBV19 to TRBJ1-1; 8 nucleotides line up with TRBD1. The CDR3 spans 17 residues. The ends lost 3 bases at V and 0 bases at J; junction bases unmatched: 9. Germline loops: CDR1 LNHDA, CDR2 SQIVND (reference sequence). CDR3 protein: CASSMSGQGLLNTEAFF. CDR3 sequence (DNA): TGTGCCAGTAGTATGAGCGGACAGGGCCTTCTGAACACTGAAGCTTTCTTT.

This clone showed up just a few times. V and J are TRBV14 and TRBJ2-3; unclear D gene. Germline V gene data show CDR1 as SGHDN and CDR2 as FVKESK. This CDR3 region has 15 residues. With 1 base removed from V and 6 bases from J, the gap between germline ends came to 14 bases. The CDR3 coding sequence is TGTGCCAGCAGCCAAGGACTCCACATCTCGGATACGCAGTATTTT. Translating gives CASSQGLHISDTQYF.

The chain joins TRBV6-5 to TRBJ2-3; D is unresolved. V was shortened by 6 bases and J by 4 bases, with 11 bases between the two germline ends. CDR3 length equals 13 residues. Germline values: CDR1 MNHEY, CDR2 SVGAGI. As DNA, the CDR3 is TGTGCCAGCAGCAACTTGGGGTCAGATACGCAGTATTTT. This encodes CASSNLGSDTQYF.

This rearrangement joins TRBV5-4 to TRBJ1-2, with D possibly matching TRBD1 (5 bases). CDR3 size: 14 residues. Trimming removed 1 base at V and 3 bases at J, with 10 bases between. Germline-derived CDR1 and CDR2 are SGHNT and YYREEE (reference sequence). The CDR3 protein is CASSLFSTDYGYTF. For the CDR3, the DNA is TGTGCCAGCAGCTTGTTTTCGACAGACTATGGCTACACCTTC.